This T cell receptor (beta chain) stems from a study of cytomegalovirus exposure and HLA in healthy donors. The germline V and J ends were trimmed by 0 bases and 7 bases, with 10 bases remaining between them. Germline CDR1 reads SGHNT; CDR2 reads YYREEE (reference sequence). CDR3 length: 14 amino acids. Broader study findings: Only CMV serostatus was available as immune exposure information. For TCR beta chains, V- and J-gene trimming was later linked to a missense DCLRE1C variant.

A word on this clone: Its antigen is as yet unknown.

PCR used 60 Vbeta primers and 13 Jbeta primers. Sequencing was performed with immunoSEQ multiplex PCR; in TCRdb, only in-frame clones are kept and a portion is missing. The sample yields 65,000 to 95,000 clones, over 75% seen once. Sequenced material: PBMCs. This sequence was found in a male donor in good health and CMV-seropositive. V and J are TRBV5-4 and TRBJ2-2; D not resolved. CDR3 in DNA: TGTGCCAGCAGCTTGGGAGGCTCAAGCGGGGAGCTGTTTTTT. This codes for CASSLGGSSGELFF. Supplemented by reference TRBV5-4 and TRBJ2-2, the full variable domain reads ETGVTQSPTHLIKTRGQQVTLRCSSQSGHNTVSWYQQALGQGPQFIFQYYREEENGRGNFPPRFSGLQFPNYSSELNVNALELDDSALYLCASSLGGSSGELFFGEGSRLTVL.